This T cell receptor (beta chain) was captured in a study of T-cell memory formation after mild COVID-19. Study summary: The study found TCR clusters largely donor specific. Study-wide findings and caveats: Several responding clones turned up in pre-infection memory, indicating that cross-reactive memory may have taken part.

5'RACE with constant-segment primers yielded barcoded, UMI-tagged TCR alpha and TCR beta cDNA libraries. TCRdb reprocessed the 5' RACE reads with MiXCR, giving one entry per CDR3 protein. Among fewer than 350,000 distinct CDR3 sequences listed, approximately 8.4% were seen once. This clonotype was detected many times. Its specificity is not known. The TCR was taken from a man aged 18 to 29 who had mild COVID-19 (a few samples of this study predate the infection). Cell type and time point are not known. The sequencing sample was made of PBMCs or a T cell subset sorted from them (not recorded which).

The CDR3 reads CASSFYGDMGEKLFF. The CDR3 bases are TGTGCCAGCAGCTTCTACGGGGATATGGGTGAAAAACTGTTTTTT. This chain joins TRBV7-9 and TRBJ1-4; D uncertain. The germline V gene has CDR1 SEHNR and CDR2 FQNEAQ (reference sequence). Trimming took 3 bases from V and 7 from J, leaving 15 bases between them. The CDR3 consists of 15 residues.